This is a list of T cell receptor beta chains from one sample in a study of blood T cell repertoires in COVID-19. Measured with immunoSEQ multiplex PCR; TCRdb has only the in-frame clones, and not every one. Here the sample spans under 450,000 clones, approximately 90% being singletons. Sequenced input: PBMCs or T cells enriched from blood (not recorded which). All receptors derive from a woman between 40 and 55 years old who had been exposed to COVID-19. Each CDR3 is given with its conserved first and last residue. D genes are given only for firm matches. Clone size is stated in some rows and not others, as once, few, many or a class when expanded.

len	j_gene	d_gene	v_gene	abundance	CDR3nt	CDR3aa
14	TRBJ1-2	TRBD1	TRBV6-5	-	TGTGCCAGCAGATCTACAGGGGGTGTCTATGGCTACACCTTC	CASRSTGGVYGYTF
14	TRBJ1-1	-	TRBV19	once	TGTGCCAGTAGCATGGGACACCAGAACACTGAAGCTTTCTTT	CASSMGHQNTEAFF
14	TRBJ2-7	TRBD1	TRBV27	-	TGTGCCAGCAGTTTATCGCGACAGGGAAACGAGCAGTACTTC	CASSLSRQGNEQYF
14	TRBJ2-3	TRBD2	TRBV6-5	-	TGTGCCAGCACGGGAGGAATTAGCACAGATACGCAGTATTTT	CASTGGISTDTQYF
16	TRBJ2-7	-	TRBV7-8	-	TGTGCCAGCAGCTCGAGAGGGATGTCGCTTATCGACGAGCAGTACTTC	CASSSRGMSLIDEQYF
16	TRBJ2-1	TRBD2	TRBV12-5	few	TGTGCTAGTGCCCCTGTAGGGCTAGCGGGAGTAGGTGAGCAGTTCTTC	CASAPVGLAGVGEQFF
18	TRBJ2-3	TRBD2	TRBV7-2	-	TGTGCCAGCAGCCCCCCCGAACTACTAGCGGGACGCCCTAATACGCAGTATTTT	CASSPPELLAGRPNTQYF
15	TRBJ1-2	-	TRBV30	-	TGTGCCTGGAGTCAGGGGTTAAACGTCAACTATGGCTACACCTTC	CAWSQGLNVNYGYTF
15	TRBJ1-1	-	TRBV19	-	TGTGCCAGTAGTATTCTCCCGGACTTATCCACTGAAGCTTTCTTT	CASSILPDLSTEAFF
15	TRBJ1-3	-	TRBV7-3	-	TGTGCCAGCAGCTCGGACGGGAGCTCTGGAAACACCATATATTTT	CASSSDGSSGNTIYF